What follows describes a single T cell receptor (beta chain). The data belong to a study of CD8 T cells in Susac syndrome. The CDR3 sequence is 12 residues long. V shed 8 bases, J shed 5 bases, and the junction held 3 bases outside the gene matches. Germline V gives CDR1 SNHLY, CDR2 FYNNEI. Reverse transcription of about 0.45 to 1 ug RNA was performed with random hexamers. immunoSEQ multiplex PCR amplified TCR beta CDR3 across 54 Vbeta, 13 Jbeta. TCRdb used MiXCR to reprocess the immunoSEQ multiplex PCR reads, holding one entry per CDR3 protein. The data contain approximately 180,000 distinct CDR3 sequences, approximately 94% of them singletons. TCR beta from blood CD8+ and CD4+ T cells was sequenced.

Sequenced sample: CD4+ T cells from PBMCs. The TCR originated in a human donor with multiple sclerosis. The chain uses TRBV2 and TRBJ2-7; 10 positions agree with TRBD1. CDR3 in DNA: TGTGCCAGCCAAGGACAGGGGGACGAGCAGTACTTC. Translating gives CASQGQGDEQYF.